These 22 T cell receptor beta chains were all obtained from the same sample, sequenced in a study of OX40 agonist ivuxolimab in advanced cancers. Some clones are missing from TCRdb's copy, which holds only in-frame ones; the method was immunoSEQ multiplex PCR. The sample has 10,000 to 15,000 clones, roughly 69% seen once. This material consisted of CD4+ or CD8+ T cells sorted from blood, taken in a trial of the OX40 agonist ivuxolimab. These receptors originate from an adult with an advanced solid tumor such as melanoma, head and neck, liver or kidney cancer.

The genes are TRBV7-2 and TRBJ2-1; 10 nucleotides line up with TRBD2. Unmatched junction bases numbered 11, after V lost 5 bases and J lost 7 bases. CDR3 length: 16 residues. Germline CDR1 and CDR2: SGHTA and FQGNSA. The CDR3, as DNA: TGTGCCAGCAGCCTCTGGGCTAGCGGGAGCCGAAATGAGCAGTTCTTC. Encoded protein: CASSLWASGSRNEQFF.

The J gene is TRBJ2-7, the V gene TRBV2, with TRBD2 matching 9 bases. Germline trimming cut 6 bases from V and 0 bases from J; bases unmatched to any gene: 3. Germline CDR1 is SNHLY and CDR2 is FYNNEI. CDR3 length: 14 amino acids. The CDR3 nucleotides are TGTGCCAGCAGCTTAGCGGGGGCCTCCTACGAGCAGTACTTC. This encodes CASSLAGASYEQYF. The variable domain in full, with the rest retrieved from reference TRBV2 and TRBJ2-7, is EPEVTQTPSHQVTQMGQEVILRCVPISNHLYFYWYRQILGQKVEFLVSFYNNEISEKSEIFDDQFSVERPDGSNFTLKIRSTKLEDSAMYFCASSLAGASYEQYFGPGTRLTVT.

V gene TRBV7-6 combines with J gene TRBJ2-2; TRBD1 agrees at 7 bases. CDR3 length equals 17 residues. After removal of 4 bases from V and 0 bases from J, the junction contained 8 bases not matched to a gene. Looked up from germline, CDR1 is SGHVS and CDR2 is FNYEAQ. The CDR3 region is CASSSDTGVSNTGELFF. The DNA of the CDR3 is TGTGCCAGCAGCTCAGATACAGGGGTCTCGAACACCGGGGAGCTGTTTTTT.

This clone was counted a few times. The chain combines TRBV9 with TRBJ1-2; D call uncertain. Trimming shortened V by 0 bases and J by 10 bases, and 10 bases separated the two germline ends. This CDR3 is built from 12 residues. In germline, CDR1 is SGDLS, CDR2 YYNGEE. CDR3 amino acids: CASSVVGPPYTF. The CDR3 nucleotides read TGTGCCAGCAGCGTAGTGGGCCCCCCCTACACCTTC.

The J gene is TRBJ2-7, the V gene TRBV2; D may match TRBD1 or TRBD2 (6 bases each). CDR1 SNHLY and CDR2 FYNNEI come from the germline V gene. The CDR3 runs to 15 residues. V was cut by 2 bases and J by 0 bases, with 11 bases left in between. Written as DNA, the CDR3 is TGTGCCAGCAGTGAAAGGGGGGAAAGCTCCTACGAGCAGTACTTC. It codes for CASSERGESSYEQYF.

The V and J genes are TRBV15 and TRBJ2-1; the match to TRBD2 covers 9 bases. The trim removed 6 bases at V and 4 bases at J, leaving 1 base unmatched. CDR3 length: 13 amino acids. Germline V gives CDR1 LNHNV, CDR2 YYDKDF (reference sequence). The CDR3 region has the DNA TGTGCCACCAGACTAGCGGGTTACAATGAGCAGTTCTTC. Amino acids: CATRLAGYNEQFF.

The chain carries TRBV7-8 and TRBJ2-1, with D maybe TRBD2 (5 bases). CDR1 and CDR2 from the germline V gene are SGHVS and FQNEAQ. Deletions cut 4 bases from V and 5 bases from J, with 12 bases between. There are 14 residues in the CDR3. CDR3 sequence reads: CASSSHQRNNEQFF. The CDR3 coding sequence is TGTGCCAGCAGCTCCCACCAGCGGAACAATGAGCAGTTCTTC.

This clone was seen only a few times. The chain recombines TRBV6-6 with TRBJ2-7; D gene uncertain. Germline loops: CDR1 MNHNY, CDR2 SVGAGI (reference sequence). The CDR3 loop spans 14 amino acids. V lost 0 bases, J lost 2 bases, and 8 bases lay in between. The CDR3 DNA follows: TGTGCCAGCAGTTACTCTGAGCGACCCTACGAGCAGTACTTC. Translated: CASSYSERPYEQYF.

The rearrangement uses TRBV6-6 and TRBJ2-2; 10 bases line up with TRBD1. This CDR3 has 15 amino acids. From germline, CDR1 is MNHNY and CDR2 SVGAGI (reference sequence). With 2 bases clipped from V and 6 bases from J, the junction kept 3 bases outside the gene matches. CDR3 nucleotides: TGTGCCAGCAGTTACCAAGGACAGGGGGCCGGGGAGCTGTTTTTT. Protein: CASSYQGQGAGELFF.

This clone is medium-sized within its sample. The chain recombines TRBV13 with TRBJ2-7; TRBD2 agrees at 8 bases. The trim removed 0 bases at V and 3 bases at J, leaving 4 bases unmatched. The CDR3 contains 15 residues. Germline CDR1 is PRHDT and CDR2 is FYEKMQ (reference sequence). The CDR3 loop is CASSLGRGGIYEQYF. CDR3 nucleotide sequence: TGTGCCAGCAGCTTAGGCCGGGGGGGTATCTACGAGCAGTACTTC.

The chain employs TRBV6-5 and TRBJ1-1; D gene unclear. V was clipped by 5 bases and J by 0 bases, with 10 bases between them. CDR1 MNHEY and CDR2 SVGAGI come from the germline V gene. This CDR3 region has 14 residues. The CDR3 region has the DNA TGTGCCAGCAGTGACCGGACGGTGAACACTGAAGCTTTCTTT. Residues: CASSDRTVNTEAFF.

CDR3 loop: CASSLPGQRQFF. In nucleotides, the CDR3 is TGTGCCAGCAGTTTACCCGGGCAGCGGCAGTTCTTC. The chain has TRBV28 and TRBJ2-1; D gene unclear. The V end lost 2 bases, the J end lost 12 bases, and 11 bases lay between the germline ends. Germline loops: CDR1 MDHEN, CDR2 SYDVKM. The CDR3 sequence is 12 residues long.

The chain joins TRBV27 to TRBJ2-1; the match to TRBD1 covers 7 bases. The CDR3 sequence is 15 residues long. Per germline, CDR1 MNHEY and CDR2 SMNVEV (reference sequence). After removal of 5 bases from V and 7 bases from J, the junction contained 11 bases not matched to a gene. CDR3 coding DNA: TGTGCCAGCAGTCCGGGGACAGTACCCATAAATGAGCAGTTCTTC. Protein product: CASSPGTVPINEQFF.

By sample fraction, this clone is medium-sized. The rearrangement joins TRBV28 to TRBJ2-2; 7 positions match TRBD1. The V gene's germline CDR1 is MDHEN and CDR2 SYDVKM. The J segment lost 0 bases and the V segment lost 6 bases, leaving 7 bases of the junction unmatched. This CDR3 is 16 amino acids long. The CDR3 protein is CASSRIGTANTGELFF. CDR3 DNA sequence: TGTGCCAGCAGCCGCATCGGGACAGCGAACACCGGGGAGCTGTTTTTT.

This clone has only a few counts. This chain joins TRBV7-2 and TRBJ2-2, with D perhaps assigned TRBD1 or TRBD2 (5 bases each). This CDR3 spans 16 amino acids. Germline V gives CDR1 SGHTA, CDR2 FQGNSA. V was shortened by 4 bases and J by 1 base, with 13 bases between the two germline ends. The CDR3 spells CASSSPGRLNTGELFF. CDR3 bases: TGTGCCAGCAGCTCTCCGGGACGGTTGAACACCGGGGAGCTGTTTTTT.

This clone was seen only a few times. The rearrangement uses TRBV4-1 and TRBJ2-1, with 9 bases matching TRBD2. The germline V gene encodes CDR1 MGHRA and CDR2 YSYEKL. CDR3 length: 17 residues. After removal of 1 base from V and 0 bases from J, the junction contained 4 bases not matched to a gene. DNA of the CDR3: TGCGCCAGCAGCCAAGTTGGTAGCGGGAGCTCCTACAATGAGCAGTTCTTC. Translated, it gives CASSQVGSGSSYNEQFF.

The chain links TRBV15 to TRBJ1-1; 7 nucleotides agree with TRBD1. This CDR3 region has 15 residues. The trim removed 0 bases at V and 0 bases at J, leaving 1 base unmatched. CDR1 LNHNV and CDR2 YYDKDF come from the germline V gene (reference sequence). The CDR3 reads CATSRDRGVNTEAFF. The CDR3, as DNA: TGTGCCACCAGCAGAGACAGGGGGGTGAACACTGAAGCTTTCTTT.

V and J are TRBV6-1 and TRBJ1-4, with 9 positions matching TRBD1. The CDR3 has 14 residues. CDR1 and CDR2 (germline): MNHNS, SASEGT. Unmatched junction bases numbered 8, after V lost 7 bases and J lost 8 bases. The CDR3 reads CASNYGTGTEKLFF. The CDR3 DNA reads as TGTGCCAGCAACTACGGGACAGGGACCGAAAAACTGTTTTTT.

The chain couples TRBV6-6 to TRBJ2-2; D unclear. The CDR3 consists of 13 residues. The germline gives CDR1 MNHNY, CDR2 SVGAGI (reference sequence). Trimming stripped 2 bases from V and 2 bases from J, with 3 bases between. The CDR3 bases are TGTGCCAGCAGTTACCTTAACACCGGGGAGCTGTTTTTT. This sequence encodes CASSYLNTGELFF.

This clone is labeled medium-sized. The chain employs TRBV2 and TRBJ2-7, with 12 bases identical to TRBD2. The CDR3 is 16 amino acids. Looked up from germline, CDR1 is SNHLY and CDR2 is FYNNEI. After removal of 1 base from V and 2 bases from J, the junction contained 3 bases not matched to a gene. The CDR3 nucleotides read TGTGCCAGCAGTGAAGAACTAGCGGGGGGTCCCTACGAGCAGTACTTC. This sequence encodes CASSEELAGGPYEQYF.

The genes are TRBV5-4 and TRBJ2-1; 8 bases fit TRBD1. Per germline, CDR1 SGHNT and CDR2 YYREEE (reference sequence). There are 16 residues in the CDR3. V trimming: 1 base; J trimming: 7 bases; junction bases outside the gene matches: 10. For the CDR3, the DNA is TGTGCCAGCAGCTTGCGGACAGGGCGGCTTTGGAATGAGCAGTTCTTC. Translating gives CASSLRTGRLWNEQFF.

The DNA for the CDR3 is TGTGCCAGCAGCCCTTCTAGCGGGAGGGCCTCAGCCTACAATGAGCAGTTCTTC. Its protein is CASSPSSGRASAYNEQFF. The chain has TRBV7-9 and TRBJ2-1; 12 bases match TRBD2. V gave up 5 bases and J gave up 2 bases; unmatched junction bases: 10. Germline V gene sequence: CDR1 SEHNR, CDR2 FQNEAQ (reference sequence). The CDR3 spans 18 residues.